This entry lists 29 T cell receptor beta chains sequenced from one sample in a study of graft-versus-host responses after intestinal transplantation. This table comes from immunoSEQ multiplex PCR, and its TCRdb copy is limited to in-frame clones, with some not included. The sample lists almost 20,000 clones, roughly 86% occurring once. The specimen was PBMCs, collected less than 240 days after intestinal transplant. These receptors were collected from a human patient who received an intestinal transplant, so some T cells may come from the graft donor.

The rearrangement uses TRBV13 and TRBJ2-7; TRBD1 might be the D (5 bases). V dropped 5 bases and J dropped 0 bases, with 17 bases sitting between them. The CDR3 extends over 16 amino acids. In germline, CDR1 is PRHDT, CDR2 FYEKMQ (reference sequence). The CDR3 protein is CASSASDRPFSYEQYF. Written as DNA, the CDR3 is TGTGCCAGCAGCGCCTCAGACAGACCGTTCTCCTACGAGCAGTACTTC.

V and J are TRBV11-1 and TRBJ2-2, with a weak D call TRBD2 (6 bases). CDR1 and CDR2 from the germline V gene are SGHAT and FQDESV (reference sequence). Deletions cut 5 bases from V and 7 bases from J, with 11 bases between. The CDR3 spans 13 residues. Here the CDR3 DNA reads TGTGCCAGCAGCCCCGGGGGTATCGGGGAGCTGTTTTTT. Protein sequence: CASSPGGIGELFF.

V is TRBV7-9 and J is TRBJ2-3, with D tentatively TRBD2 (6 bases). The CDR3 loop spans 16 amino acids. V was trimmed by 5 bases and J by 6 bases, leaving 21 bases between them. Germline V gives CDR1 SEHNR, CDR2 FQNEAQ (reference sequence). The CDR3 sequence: CASSVPWTTPEDTQYF. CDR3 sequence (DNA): TGTGCCAGCAGCGTCCCTTGGACTACCCCCGAGGATACGCAGTATTTT.

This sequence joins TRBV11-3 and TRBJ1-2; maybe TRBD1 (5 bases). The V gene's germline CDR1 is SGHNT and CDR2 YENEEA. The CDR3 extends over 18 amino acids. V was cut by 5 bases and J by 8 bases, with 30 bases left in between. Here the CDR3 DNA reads TGTGCCAGCAGCCCACGTTCCGATACGGGCGGACACCTCTTCGGCTACACCTTC. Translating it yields CASSPRSDTGGHLFGYTF.

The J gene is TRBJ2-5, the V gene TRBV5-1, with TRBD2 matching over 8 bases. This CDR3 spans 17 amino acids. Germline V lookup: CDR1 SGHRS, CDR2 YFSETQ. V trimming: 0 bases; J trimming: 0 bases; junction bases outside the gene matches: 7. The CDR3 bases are TGCGCCAGCAGCTTGGGACTAGCGAGCCCGTACCAAGAGACCCAGTACTTC. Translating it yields CASSLGLASPYQETQYF.

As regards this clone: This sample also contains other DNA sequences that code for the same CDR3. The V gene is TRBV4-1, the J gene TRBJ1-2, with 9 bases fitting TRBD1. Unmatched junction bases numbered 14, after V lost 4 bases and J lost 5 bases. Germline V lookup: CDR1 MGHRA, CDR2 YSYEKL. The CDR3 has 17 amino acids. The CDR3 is CASSPSRDRVKWYGYTF. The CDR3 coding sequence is TGCGCCAGCAGCCCGTCCCGGGACAGGGTAAAATGGTATGGCTACACCTTC.

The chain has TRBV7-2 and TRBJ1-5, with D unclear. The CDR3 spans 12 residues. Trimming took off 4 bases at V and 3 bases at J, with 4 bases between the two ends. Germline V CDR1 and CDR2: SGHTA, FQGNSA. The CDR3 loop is CASSSINQPQHF. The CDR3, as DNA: TGTGCCAGCAGCTCAATCAATCAGCCCCAGCATTTT.

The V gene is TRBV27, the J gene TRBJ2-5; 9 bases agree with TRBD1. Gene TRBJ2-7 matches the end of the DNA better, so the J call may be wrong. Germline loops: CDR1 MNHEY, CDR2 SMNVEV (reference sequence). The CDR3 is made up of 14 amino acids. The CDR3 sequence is CASSFRTGVYEQYF. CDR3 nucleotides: TGTGCCAGCAGTTTCAGGACAGGGGTGTACGAGCAGTACTTC.

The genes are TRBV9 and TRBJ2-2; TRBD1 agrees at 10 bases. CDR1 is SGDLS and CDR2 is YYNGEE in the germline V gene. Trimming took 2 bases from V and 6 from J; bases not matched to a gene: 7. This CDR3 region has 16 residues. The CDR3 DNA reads TGTGCCAGCAGCGTTTTAGGACAGGGGGGTCCCGGGGAGCTGTTTTTT. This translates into CASSVLGQGGPGELFF.

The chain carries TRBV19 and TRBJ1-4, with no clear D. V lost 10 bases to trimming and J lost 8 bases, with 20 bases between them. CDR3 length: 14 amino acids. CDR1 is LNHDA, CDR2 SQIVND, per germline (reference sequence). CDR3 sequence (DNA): TGTGCCACCGGCAGAGATGCTACTGAGGAAAAACTGTTTTTT. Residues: CATGRDATEEKLFF.

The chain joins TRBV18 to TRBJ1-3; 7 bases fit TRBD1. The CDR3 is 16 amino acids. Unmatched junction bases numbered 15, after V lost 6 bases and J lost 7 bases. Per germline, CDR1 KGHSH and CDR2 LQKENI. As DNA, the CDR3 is TGTGCCAGCTCCTCCGCCGGGACAGCTAGCAGCAACACCATATATTTT. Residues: CASSSAGTASSNTIYF.

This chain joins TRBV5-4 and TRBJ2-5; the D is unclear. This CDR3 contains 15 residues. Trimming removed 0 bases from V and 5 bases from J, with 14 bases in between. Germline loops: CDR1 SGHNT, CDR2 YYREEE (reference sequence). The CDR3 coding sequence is TGTGCCAGCAGCTTGGGCAGTAGTAAAGAGGAGACCCAGTACTTC. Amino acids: CASSLGSSKEETQYF. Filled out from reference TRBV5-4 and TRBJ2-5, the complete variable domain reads ETGVTQSPTHLIKTRGQQVTLRCSSQSGHNTVSWYQQALGQGPQFIFQYYREEENGRGNFPPRFSGLQFPNYSSELNVNALELDDSALYLCASSLGSSKEETQYFGPGTRLLVL.

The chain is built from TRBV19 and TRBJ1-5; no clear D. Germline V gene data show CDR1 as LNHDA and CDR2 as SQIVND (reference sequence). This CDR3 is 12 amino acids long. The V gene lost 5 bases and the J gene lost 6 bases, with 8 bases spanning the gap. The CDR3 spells CASSFGGQPQHF. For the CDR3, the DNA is TGTGCCAGTAGTTTCGGAGGTCAGCCCCAGCATTTT.

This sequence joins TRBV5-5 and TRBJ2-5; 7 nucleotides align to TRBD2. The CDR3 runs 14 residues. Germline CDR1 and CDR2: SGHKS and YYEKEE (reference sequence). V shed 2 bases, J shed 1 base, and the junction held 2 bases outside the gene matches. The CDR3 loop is CASSLAGPQETQYF. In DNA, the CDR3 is TGTGCCAGCAGCTTAGCGGGACCCCAAGAGACCCAGTACTTC.

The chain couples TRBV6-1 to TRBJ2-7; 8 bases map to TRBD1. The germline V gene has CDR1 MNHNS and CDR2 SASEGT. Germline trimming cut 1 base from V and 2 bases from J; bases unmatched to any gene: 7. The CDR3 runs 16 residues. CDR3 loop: CASSEVKGTGPYEQYF. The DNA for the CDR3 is TGTGCCAGCAGTGAAGTTAAAGGGACAGGCCCCTACGAGCAGTACTTC.

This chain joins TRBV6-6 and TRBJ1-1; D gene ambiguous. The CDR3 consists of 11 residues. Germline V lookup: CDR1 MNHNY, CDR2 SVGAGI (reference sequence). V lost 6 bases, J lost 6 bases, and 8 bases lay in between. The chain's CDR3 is CASRLGAEAFF. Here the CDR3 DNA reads TGTGCCAGCAGGCTAGGTGCTGAAGCTTTCTTT.

CDR3 coding DNA: TGCGCCAGCAGTGAGTCCAGGGGGCAAGGCTACACCTTC. Its protein product is CASSESRGQGYTF. The chain carries TRBV10-1 and TRBJ1-2, with 8 bases matching TRBD1. The J segment lost 8 bases and the V segment lost 0 bases, leaving 2 bases of the junction unmatched. Germline CDR1 is WNHNN and CDR2 is SYGVQD (reference sequence). The CDR3 totals 13 residues.

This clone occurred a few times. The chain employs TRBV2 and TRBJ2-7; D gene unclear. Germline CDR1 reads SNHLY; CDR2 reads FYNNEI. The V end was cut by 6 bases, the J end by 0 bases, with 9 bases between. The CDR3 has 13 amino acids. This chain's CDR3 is CASRNSPSYEQYF. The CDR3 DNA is TGTGCCAGCAGGAACTCCCCCTCCTACGAGCAGTACTTC.

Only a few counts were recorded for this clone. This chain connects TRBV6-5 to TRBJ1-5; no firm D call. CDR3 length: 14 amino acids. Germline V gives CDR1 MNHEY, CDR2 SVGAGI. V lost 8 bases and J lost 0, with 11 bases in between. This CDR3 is CASGYSYSNQPQHF. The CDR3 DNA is TGTGCCAGCGGATACTCCTATAGCAATCAGCCCCAGCATTTT.

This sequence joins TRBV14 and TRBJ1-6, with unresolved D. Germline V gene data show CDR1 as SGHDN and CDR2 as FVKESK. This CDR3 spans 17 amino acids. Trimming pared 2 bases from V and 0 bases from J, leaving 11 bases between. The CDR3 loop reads CASSQLGRGSYNSPLHF. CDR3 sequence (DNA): TGTGCCAGCAGCCAACTAGGACGGGGCTCCTATAATTCACCCCTCCACTTT.

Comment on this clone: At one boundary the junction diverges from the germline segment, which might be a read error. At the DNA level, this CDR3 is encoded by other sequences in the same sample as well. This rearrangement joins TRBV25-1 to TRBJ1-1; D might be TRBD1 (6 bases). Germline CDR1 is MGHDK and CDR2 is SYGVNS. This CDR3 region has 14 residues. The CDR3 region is CASSDLKGVTEAFF. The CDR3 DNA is TGTGCCAGCAGTGATTTAAAGGGGGTCACTGAAGCCTTCTTT.

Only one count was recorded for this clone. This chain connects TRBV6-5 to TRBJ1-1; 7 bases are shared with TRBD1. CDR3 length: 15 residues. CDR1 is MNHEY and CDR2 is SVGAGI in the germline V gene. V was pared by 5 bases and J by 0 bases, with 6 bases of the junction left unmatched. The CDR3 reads CASSMTGSMNTEAFF. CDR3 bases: TGTGCCAGCAGTATGACAGGGAGCATGAACACTGAAGCTTTCTTT.

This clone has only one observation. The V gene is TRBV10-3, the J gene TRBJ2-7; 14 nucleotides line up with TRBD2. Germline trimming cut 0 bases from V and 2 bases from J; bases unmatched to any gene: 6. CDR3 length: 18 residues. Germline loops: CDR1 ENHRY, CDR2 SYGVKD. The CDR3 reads CAISESGLAGDRPYEQYF. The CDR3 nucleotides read TGTGCCATCAGTGAGTCGGGACTAGCGGGAGACCGTCCCTACGAGCAGTACTTC.

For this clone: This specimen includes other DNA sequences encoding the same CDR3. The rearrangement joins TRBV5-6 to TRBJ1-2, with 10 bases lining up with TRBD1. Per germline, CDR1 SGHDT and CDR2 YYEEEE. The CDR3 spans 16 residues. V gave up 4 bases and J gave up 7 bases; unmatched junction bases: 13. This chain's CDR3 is CASSLFFKRTGGGYTF. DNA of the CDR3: TGTGCCAGCAGCCTATTTTTCAAAAGGACAGGGGGTGGCTACACCTTC. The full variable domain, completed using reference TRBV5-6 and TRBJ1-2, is DAGVTQSPTHLIKTRGQQVTLRCSPKSGHDTVSWYQQALGQGPQFIFQYYEEEERQRGNFPDRFSGHQFPNYSSELNVNALLLGDSALYLCASSLFFKRTGGGYTFGSGTRLTVV.

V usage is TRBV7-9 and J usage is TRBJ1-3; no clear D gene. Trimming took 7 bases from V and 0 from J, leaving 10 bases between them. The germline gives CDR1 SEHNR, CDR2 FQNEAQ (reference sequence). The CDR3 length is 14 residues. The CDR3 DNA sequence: TGTGCCAGCACCAACCAGAACTCTGGAAACACCATATATTTT. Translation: CASTNQNSGNTIYF.

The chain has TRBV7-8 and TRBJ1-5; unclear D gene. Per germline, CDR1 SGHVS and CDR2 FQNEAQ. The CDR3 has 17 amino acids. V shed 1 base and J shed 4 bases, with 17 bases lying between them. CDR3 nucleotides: TGTGCCAGCAGCTTAGGGGCGTATGCCAGTTCGAATCAGCCCCAGCATTTT. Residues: CASSLGAYASSNQPQHF.

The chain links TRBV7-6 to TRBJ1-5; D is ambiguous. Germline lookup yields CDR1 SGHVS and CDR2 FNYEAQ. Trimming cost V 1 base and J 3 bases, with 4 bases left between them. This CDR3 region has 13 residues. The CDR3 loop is CASSLGTNQPQHF. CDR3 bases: TGTGCCAGCAGCTTAGGCACCAATCAGCCCCAGCATTTT.

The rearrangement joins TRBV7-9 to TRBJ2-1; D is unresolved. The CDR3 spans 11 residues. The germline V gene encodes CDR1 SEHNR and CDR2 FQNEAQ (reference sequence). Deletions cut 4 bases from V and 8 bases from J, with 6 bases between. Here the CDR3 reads CASSSYYEQFF. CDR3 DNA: TGTGCCAGCAGCTCTTATTATGAGCAGTTCTTC.

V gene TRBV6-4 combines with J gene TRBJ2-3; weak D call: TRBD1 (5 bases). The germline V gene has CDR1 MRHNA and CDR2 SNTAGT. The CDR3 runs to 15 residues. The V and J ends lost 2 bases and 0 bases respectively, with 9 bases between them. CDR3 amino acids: CASSDGARSTDTQYF. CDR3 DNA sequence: TGTGCCAGCAGTGACGGGGCCCGTAGCACAGATACGCAGTATTTT.